This T cell receptor beta chain came from a study of shared clonotypes between healthy human individuals. Findings of the study overall: Shared across several donors were 5% to 6% of the naive CD4 clonotypes. Few donors restricted represented genetic and exposure-history diversity.

Participating donors were healthy, HIV-negative adults free of recent acute infections or vaccinations. Libraries were prepared by immunoSEQ multiplex PCR; TCRdb keeps only in-frame clonotypes and omits some of them. The repertoire includes over 850,000 clones, around 82% of them detected once, and roughly 0.65% sits in the top ten. A remark on this clone: Its antigen is as yet unknown. The same CDR3 is also encoded by other DNA sequences in this sample.

The CDR3 is 15 amino acids. The V segment lost 1 base and the J segment 3 bases; nucleotides outside the gene matches: 4. Germline CDR1 SGHTA, CDR2 FQGNSA. This TCR came from a man between 18 and 35 years old in good health. Some clones in this sample may be carry-over from other donors' samples. The rearrangement links TRBV7-2 to TRBJ2-3, with TRBD2 identical over 7 bases. Sequencing input: memory CD4+ T cells from PBMCs. This sample's subset: CD45RA-negative fraction. The CDR3 sequence is CASSLVASGTDTQYF. The CDR3 DNA follows: TGTGCCAGCAGCTTAGTAGCTAGCGGAACAGATACGCAGTATTTT.